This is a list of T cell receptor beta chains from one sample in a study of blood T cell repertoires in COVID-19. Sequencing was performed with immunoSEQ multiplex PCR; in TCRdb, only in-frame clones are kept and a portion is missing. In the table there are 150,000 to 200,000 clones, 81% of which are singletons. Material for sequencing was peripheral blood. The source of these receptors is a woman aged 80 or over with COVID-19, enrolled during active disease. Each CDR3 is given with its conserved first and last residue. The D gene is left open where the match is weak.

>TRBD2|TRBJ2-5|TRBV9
CASSVGAGAGETQYF
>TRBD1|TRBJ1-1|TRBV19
CASRTDRGGTEAFF
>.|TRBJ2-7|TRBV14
CASSHGAYEQYF
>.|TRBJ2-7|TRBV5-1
CASRFTGFPYEQYF
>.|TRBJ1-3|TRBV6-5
CASHSSGNTIYF
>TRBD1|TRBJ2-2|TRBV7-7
CASSLGTVRVGGELFF
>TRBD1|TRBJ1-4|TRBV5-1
CASSLGDSSNEKLFF
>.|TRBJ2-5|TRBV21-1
CASNAQQGRETQYF
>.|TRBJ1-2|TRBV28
CASSFPGITGNYGYTF
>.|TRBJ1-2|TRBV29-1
CSVPGQSSYTF
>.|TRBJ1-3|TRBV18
CASSPPISGNTIYF
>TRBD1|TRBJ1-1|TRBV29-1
CSVALNRGAEAFF
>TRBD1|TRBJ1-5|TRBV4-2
CASSQGQGDQPQHF
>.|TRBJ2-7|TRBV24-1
CATEGGKDEQYF
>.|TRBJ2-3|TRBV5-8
CASSLHRDTQYF
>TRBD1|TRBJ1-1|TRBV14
CASSQRTGTMNTEAFF
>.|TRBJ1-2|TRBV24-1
CATSDSGYGYTF
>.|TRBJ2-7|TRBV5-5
CASSATSFYEQYF
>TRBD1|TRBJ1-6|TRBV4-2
CASSPDPTGEDYNSPLHF
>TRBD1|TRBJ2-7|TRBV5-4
CASSPTDREGNEQYF
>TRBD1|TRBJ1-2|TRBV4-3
CASSQDPGGDLIYGYTF
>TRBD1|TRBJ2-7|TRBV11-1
CASSPGTGIYEQYF
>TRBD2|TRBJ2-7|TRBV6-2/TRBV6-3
CASSRMGLAVNYEQYF
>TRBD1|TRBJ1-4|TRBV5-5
CASGGQTGSLTEKLFF
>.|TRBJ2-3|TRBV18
CASSPPELPDTQYF
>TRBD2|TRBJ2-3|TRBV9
CASSERGVDTQYF
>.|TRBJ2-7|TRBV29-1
CSVEGQAYEQYF
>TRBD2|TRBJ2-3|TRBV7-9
CASSFFSGGNTDTQYF
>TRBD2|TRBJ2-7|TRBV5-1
CASSLEAGAGGPEQYF
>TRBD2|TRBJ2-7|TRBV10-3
CAIRASGSPNYEQYF
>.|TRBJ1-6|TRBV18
CATADSYNSPLHF
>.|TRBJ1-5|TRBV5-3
CARSPGGGNSNQPQHF